The present entry profiles one T cell receptor (beta chain) with its context. This sample stems from a study of blood T cell repertoires in COVID-19. Study summary: The samples span acute and convalescent COVID-19 from the United States, Italy and Spain. Sources were T cells, B-cell-depleted T cells, or PBMCs; the material itself was cDNA or gDNA.

Per germline, CDR1 MGHRA and CDR2 YSYEKL. V dropped 0 bases and J dropped 3; count of bases not matched to a gene: 3. The CDR3 contains 15 residues. Source study methods: Amplification of reference gene primers was used by the study to estimate nucleated cell counts. Repertoires were generated with immunoSEQ multiplex PCR, while TCRdb's copy carries only in-frame clones and drops some. V and J calls and clone size follow that table, whereas D and trimming were derived from the DNA. This sample has about 90,000 clones, with over 75% found just once. The sample taken for sequencing was peripheral blood. The receptor was isolated from a man in his fifties or sixties with acute or convalescent COVID-19. This chain joins TRBV4-1 and TRBJ2-7, with 9 nucleotides matching TRBD2. CDR3 bases: TGCGCCAGCAGCCAAGAGGTTAGCGGGGGCTACGAGCAGTACTTC. It translates to CASSQEVSGGYEQYF.